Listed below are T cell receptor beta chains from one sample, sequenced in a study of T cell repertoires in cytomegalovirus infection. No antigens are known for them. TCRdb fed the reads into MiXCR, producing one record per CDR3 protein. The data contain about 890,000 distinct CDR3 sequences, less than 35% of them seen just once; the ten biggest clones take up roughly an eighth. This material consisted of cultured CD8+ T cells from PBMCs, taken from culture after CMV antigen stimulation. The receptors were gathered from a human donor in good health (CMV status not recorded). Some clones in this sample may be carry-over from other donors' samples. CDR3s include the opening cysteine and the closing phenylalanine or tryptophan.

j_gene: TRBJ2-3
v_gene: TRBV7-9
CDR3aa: CASSLQGPGDTQYF

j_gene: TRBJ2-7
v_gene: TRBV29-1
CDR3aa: CSVEDGGSSGGAYEQYF

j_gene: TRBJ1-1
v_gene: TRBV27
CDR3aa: CASSLSKASYNTEAFF

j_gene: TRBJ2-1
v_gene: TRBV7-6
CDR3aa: CAVGGAINNEQFF

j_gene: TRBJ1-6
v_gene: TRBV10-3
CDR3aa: CAISSGTGENSPLHF

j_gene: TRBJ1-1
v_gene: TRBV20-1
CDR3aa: CSALTGETEAFF

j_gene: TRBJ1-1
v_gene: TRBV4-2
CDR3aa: CASSQGGARQGPPIFEAFF

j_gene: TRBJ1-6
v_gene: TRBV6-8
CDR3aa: CASSPRDRGGSPLHF

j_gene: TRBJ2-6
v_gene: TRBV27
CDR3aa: CASLGQSPSGANVLTF

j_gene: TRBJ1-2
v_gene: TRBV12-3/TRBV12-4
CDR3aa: CASTVQGNKDGYTF

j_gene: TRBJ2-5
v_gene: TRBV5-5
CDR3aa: CASSLEQVGGETQYF

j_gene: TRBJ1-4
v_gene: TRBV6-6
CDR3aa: CASSTIEGVGEKLFF

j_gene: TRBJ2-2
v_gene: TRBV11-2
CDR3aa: CASSLVLLLDTGELFF

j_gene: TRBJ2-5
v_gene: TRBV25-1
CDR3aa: CASRGLAGESYQETQYF

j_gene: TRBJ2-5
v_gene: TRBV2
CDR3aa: CASSERMKETQYF

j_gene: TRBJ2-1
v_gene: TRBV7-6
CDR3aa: CASSARQGGGNEQFF

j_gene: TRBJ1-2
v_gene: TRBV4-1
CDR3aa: CASRDPLDTYGYTF

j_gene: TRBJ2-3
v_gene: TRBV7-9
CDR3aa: CASRPQPGQGITDTQYF

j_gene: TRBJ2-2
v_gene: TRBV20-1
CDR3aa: CSATGTGDGELFF

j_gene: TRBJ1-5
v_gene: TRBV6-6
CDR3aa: CASSPTRAPGQPQHF

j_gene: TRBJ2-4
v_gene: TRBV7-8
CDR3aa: CASSFPGVGKNIQYF

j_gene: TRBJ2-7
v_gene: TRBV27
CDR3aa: CASRMGHEQYF

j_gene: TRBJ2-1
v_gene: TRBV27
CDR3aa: CASSPTRAGGLNEQFF

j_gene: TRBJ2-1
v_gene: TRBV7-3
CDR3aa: CASSPRVGRSIDNEQFF

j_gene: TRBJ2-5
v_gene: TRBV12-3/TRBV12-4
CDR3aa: CASSRGLAGGVETQYF

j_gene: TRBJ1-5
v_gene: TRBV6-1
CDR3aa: CASSEQGWNSNQPQHF

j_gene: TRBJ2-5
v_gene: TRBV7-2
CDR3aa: CASCYEIQETQYF

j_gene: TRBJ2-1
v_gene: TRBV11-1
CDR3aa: CASSFGTGKEQFF

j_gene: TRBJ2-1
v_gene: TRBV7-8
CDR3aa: CASSSFSGGGINEQFF

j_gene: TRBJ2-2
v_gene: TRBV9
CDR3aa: CASSVVSSSNTGELFF

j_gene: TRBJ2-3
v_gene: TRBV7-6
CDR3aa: CASSLGGVNTDTQYF

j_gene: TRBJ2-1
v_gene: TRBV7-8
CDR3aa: CASSLGPDYNEQFF

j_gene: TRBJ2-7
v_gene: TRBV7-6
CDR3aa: CASSLAPNRETRTFEQYF

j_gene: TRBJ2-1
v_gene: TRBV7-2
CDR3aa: CASSPDLFEQFF

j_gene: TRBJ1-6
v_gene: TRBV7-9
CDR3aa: CASSSAGQGNSPLHF

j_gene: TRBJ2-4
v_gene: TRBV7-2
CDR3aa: CASSLPSTVTKNIQYF

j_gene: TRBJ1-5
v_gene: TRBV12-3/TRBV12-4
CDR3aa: CASSLKDRGNQPQHF

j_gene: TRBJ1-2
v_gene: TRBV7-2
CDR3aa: CASSLGGTLGYTF

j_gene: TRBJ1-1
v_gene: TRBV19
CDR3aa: CASSIPGEIWTEAFF

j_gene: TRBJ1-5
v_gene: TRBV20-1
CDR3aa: CSARDPGPRYNQPQHF

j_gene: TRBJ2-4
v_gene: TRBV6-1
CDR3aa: CASSDTVDIQYF

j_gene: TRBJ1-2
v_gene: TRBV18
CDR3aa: CASSPPLGGGYGYTF

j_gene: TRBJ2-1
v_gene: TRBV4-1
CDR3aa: CASSQAPAGGLEFF